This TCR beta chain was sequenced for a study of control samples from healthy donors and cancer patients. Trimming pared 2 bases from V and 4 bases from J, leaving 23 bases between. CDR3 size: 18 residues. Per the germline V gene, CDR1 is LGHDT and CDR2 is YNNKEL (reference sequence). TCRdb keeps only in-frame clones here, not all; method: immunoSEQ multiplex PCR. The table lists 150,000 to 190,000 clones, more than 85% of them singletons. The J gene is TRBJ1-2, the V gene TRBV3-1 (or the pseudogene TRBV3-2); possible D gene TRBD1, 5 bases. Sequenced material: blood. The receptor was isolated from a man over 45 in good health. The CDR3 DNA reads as TGTGCCAGCAGCCAAACATCCTTGACAGCTCATTCGAGCTATGGCTACACCTTC. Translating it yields CASSQTSLTAHSSYGYTF.